These 28 T cell receptor beta chains share one sample of origin, sequenced in a study of T cells in tuberculosis. Using immunoSEQ multiplex PCR, the repertoire was profiled, and TCRdb retains in-frame clones only, with some absent. The sample holds around 45,000 clones, about 94% seen once. Sequenced material: PBMCs. All receptors derive from a donor between 10 and 35 years old with latent tuberculosis or without tuberculosis infection. Some clones in this sample may be carry-over from other donors' samples.

The V gene is TRBV4-3, the J gene TRBJ1-4, with D tentatively TRBD1 (6 bases). Trimming stripped 1 base from V and 3 bases from J, with 15 bases between. The CDR3 contains 17 residues. The germline V gene has CDR1 LGHNA and CDR2 YSLEER. CDR3 coding DNA: TGCGCCAGCAGCCAAGCCCGCCCTGGGACACCTAATGAAAAACTGTTTTTT. This codes for CASSQARPGTPNEKLFF.

This chain connects TRBV28 to TRBJ2-3; D is unclear. V lost 3 bases, J lost 6 bases, and 4 bases lay in between. Germline V gives CDR1 MDHEN, CDR2 SYDVKM. The CDR3 is 11 amino acids. The CDR3 spells CASSLSDTQYF. The CDR3 coding sequence is TGTGCCAGCAGTTTGTCGGATACGCAGTATTTT.

The V call is TRBV15, the J call TRBJ2-7, with a tentative D call TRBD2 (5 bases). The CDR3 totals 15 residues. Germline CDR1 LNHNV, CDR2 YYDKDF (reference sequence). The V gene lost 1 base and the J gene lost 4 bases, with 14 bases spanning the gap. This chain's CDR3 is CATSRGSGSPYEQYF. The CDR3 DNA reads TGTGCCACCAGCAGAGGATCGGGATCCCCTTACGAGCAGTACTTC.

This clone was seen just once. The chain recombines TRBV7-9 with TRBJ2-1; a possible D gene is TRBD1 (7 bases). This CDR3 region has 15 residues. Germline V CDR1 and CDR2: SEHNR, FQNEAQ (reference sequence). V dropped 5 bases and J dropped 5 bases, with 16 bases sitting between them. The CDR3 DNA follows: TGTGCCAGCAGCCCCCGGGGGACAGAACACAATGAGCAGTTCTTC. As protein: CASSPRGTEHNEQFF.

The V call is TRBV4-1, the J call TRBJ2-3, with 8 bases aligning to TRBD2. CDR3 length: 17 amino acids. The germline gives CDR1 MGHRA, CDR2 YSYEKL. V shed 1 base, J shed 4 bases, and the junction held 10 bases outside the gene matches. The CDR3: CASSQGGGRKISDTQYF. For the CDR3, the DNA is TGCGCCAGCAGCCAAGGAGGCGGGAGGAAAATCTCAGATACGCAGTATTTT.

The chain employs TRBV5-1 and TRBJ2-5; 9 bases agree with TRBD2. The V gene end was trimmed by 4 bases and the J gene end by 5 bases; junction bases not matched to a gene: 6. Germline V gene data show CDR1 as SGHRS and CDR2 as YFSETQ. This CDR3 has 14 amino acids. CDR3 bases: TGCGCCAGCAGCGCTACGGCGGGGGGGGAGACCCAGTACTTC. Residues: CASSATAGGETQYF.

The rearrangement joins TRBV7-3 to TRBJ2-5, with 9 bases fitting TRBD1. Germline CDR1 SGHTA, CDR2 FQGTGA. The CDR3 sequence is 15 residues long. J was trimmed by 4 bases and V by 5 bases; bases with no gene match: 8. The CDR3 here is CASSPTGTGIETQYF. Here the CDR3 DNA reads TGTGCCAGCAGCCCTACCGGGACAGGGATAGAGACCCAGTACTTC.

V and J are TRBV28 and TRBJ2-7; 9 bases are a match to TRBD1. V gave up 4 bases and J gave up 10 bases; unmatched junction bases: 11. CDR3 size: 14 residues. Germline lookup yields CDR1 MDHEN and CDR2 SYDVKM. The CDR3 here is CASSSTGTGILQYF. CDR3 nucleotide sequence: TGTGCCAGCAGTTCCACCGGGACAGGGATTTTACAGTACTTC.

This sequence joins TRBV7-2 and TRBJ2-7, with D unclear. Germline lookup yields CDR1 SGHTA and CDR2 FQGNSA. V gave up 0 bases and J gave up 3 bases, with 6 bases separating them. There are 13 residues in the CDR3. For the CDR3, the DNA is TGTGCCAGCAGCTTAGCTCTAGTCTACGAGCAGTACTTC. Translation gives CASSLALVYEQYF.

The chain links TRBV6-5 to TRBJ2-3, with 9 bases identical to TRBD2. V gave up 6 bases and J gave up 4 bases; unmatched junction bases: 8. Germline CDR1 and CDR2: MNHEY and SVGAGI. There are 15 residues in the CDR3. The CDR3 bases are TGTGCCAGCAGGTTATTAGCGGGAGCGTCAGATACGCAGTATTTT. Protein product: CASRLLAGASDTQYF.

For this clone: Relative to the germline gene, one junction end is altered; a read error may explain this. The genes are TRBV7-2 and TRBJ1-5, with D perhaps TRBD1 (6 bases). The CDR3 spans 15 residues. Germline CDR1 reads SGHTA; CDR2 reads FQGNSA. CDR3 nucleotide sequence: TGTGCCGGCAGCCGTCGCACAGGGCTCAATCAGCCCCAGCATTTT. It specifies CAGSRRTGLNQPQHF. The whole variable domain, remainder taken from reference TRBV7-2 and TRBJ1-5, is GAGVSQSPSNKVTEKGKDVELRCDPISGHTALYWYRQSLGQGLEFLIYFQGNSAPDKSGLPSDRFSAERTGGSVSTLTIQRTQQEDSAVYLCAGSRRTGLNQPQHFGDGTRLSIL.

The chain has TRBV5-1 and TRBJ2-7; D may be TRBD1 (6 bases). The CDR3 extends over 14 amino acids. Trimming took 0 bases from V and 6 from J, leaving 13 bases between them. The V gene's germline CDR1 is SGHRS and CDR2 YFSETQ. In nucleotides, the CDR3 is TGCGCCAGCAGCTTGGACTGGGGGACAAGCGAGCAGTACTTC. Protein product: CASSLDWGTSEQYF.

This chain connects TRBV9 to TRBJ2-2, with D maybe TRBD1 (6 bases). The CDR3 totals 14 residues. V dropped 2 bases and J dropped 1 base, with 6 bases sitting between them. The V gene's germline CDR1 is SGDLS and CDR2 YYNGEE. The CDR3 DNA follows: TGTGCCAGCAGCGTGACAGGGAACACCGGGGAGCTGTTTTTT. It is translated as CASSVTGNTGELFF.

The gene calls are TRBV19 and TRBJ1-1; TRBD1 agrees at 12 bases. CDR1 and CDR2 from the germline V gene are LNHDA and SQIVND (reference sequence). Trimming cost V 6 bases and J 5 bases; bases outside gene matches: 7. The CDR3 consists of 15 residues. CDR3 sequence (DNA): TGTGCCAGTAGACTGGGACAGGGGGCAGGGACTGAAGCTTTCTTT. The encoded protein is CASRLGQGAGTEAFF.

The rearrangement links TRBV7-7 to TRBJ2-7; 9 bases line up with TRBD1. This CDR3 spans 14 amino acids. The V gene's germline CDR1 is SSHAT and CDR2 FNYEAQ (reference sequence). J gave up 3 bases and V 4 bases, and 4 bases lay outside the gene matches. CDR3 in amino acids: CASSYRTGDYEQYF. The CDR3, as DNA: TGTGCCAGCAGCTACCGGACAGGGGACTACGAGCAGTACTTC.

The rearrangement links TRBV11-2 to TRBJ2-3; D perhaps matches TRBD1 (5 bases). This CDR3 has 13 amino acids. In germline, CDR1 is SGHAT, CDR2 FQNNGV. Deletions cut 1 base from V and 4 bases from J, with 6 bases between. The DNA of the CDR3 is TGTGCCAGCAGCTTAGTGGGGCCAGATACGCAGTATTTT. It translates to CASSLVGPDTQYF.

The chain uses TRBV2 and TRBJ2-1; 10 nucleotides match TRBD2. CDR3 length: 15 amino acids. Germline V gene sequence: CDR1 SNHLY, CDR2 FYNNEI. V shed 6 bases and J 6 bases; nucleotides not matched to a gene: 8. This CDR3 is CASRFGTSDGNEQFF. In DNA form, the CDR3 reads TGTGCCAGCAGATTCGGGACTAGCGACGGCAATGAGCAGTTCTTC.

This chain links TRBV11-2 with TRBJ2-1, with 9 bases aligning to TRBD1. This CDR3 has 15 amino acids. The germline V gene has CDR1 SGHAT and CDR2 FQNNGV. After removal of 4 bases from V and 2 bases from J, the junction contained 3 bases not matched to a gene. The CDR3 nucleotides are TGTGCCAGCAGCTACAGACAGGGGGCCTACAATGAGCAGTTCTTC. It encodes CASSYRQGAYNEQFF.

V gene TRBV9 combines with J gene TRBJ2-2; the D gene is possibly TRBD1 (5 bases). The CDR3 has 18 amino acids. With 0 bases removed from V and 8 bases from J, the gap between germline ends came to 23 bases. Germline V lookup: CDR1 SGDLS, CDR2 YYNGEE. CDR3 DNA sequence: TGTGCCAGCAGCGTAGCTACAGCACCCCTACCAGGGCTGGGGGAGCTGTTTTTT. Its translation: CASSVATAPLPGLGELFF.

The V call is TRBV6-5, the J call TRBJ1-5, with 7 bases that match TRBD1. CDR1 MNHEY and CDR2 SVGAGI come from the germline V gene. Trimming removed 6 bases from V and 6 bases from J; junction bases left unmatched: 5. This CDR3 has 13 residues. The CDR3 is CASRATGSQPQHF. CDR3 nucleotides: TGTGCCAGCAGGGCGACAGGGAGTCAGCCCCAGCATTTT.

The J gene is TRBJ1-1, the V gene TRBV2; possibly TRBD1 for D (5 bases). Germline CDR1 SNHLY, CDR2 FYNNEI. There are 14 residues in the CDR3. V shed 8 bases and J shed 6 bases, with 19 bases lying between them. Here the CDR3 reads CASAWWGGVAEAFF. The CDR3 nucleotides read TGTGCCAGCGCGTGGTGGGGGGGAGTCGCTGAAGCTTTCTTT.

The chain has TRBV6-4 and TRBJ2-3; D perhaps matches TRBD2 (6 bases). Germline V CDR1 and CDR2: MRHNA, SNTAGT. V lost 4 bases, J lost 1 base, and 6 bases lay in between. This CDR3 region has 13 residues. This CDR3 is CASSAGGTDTQYF. For the CDR3, the DNA is TGTGCCAGCAGTGCGGGAGGCACAGATACGCAGTATTTT.

J is TRBJ2-7 and V is TRBV7-9; no firm D call. The germline V and J ends were trimmed by 7 bases and 0 bases, with 19 bases remaining between them. Germline CDR1 and CDR2: SEHNR and FQNEAQ (reference sequence). This CDR3 is built from 16 residues. The CDR3 DNA sequence: TGTGCCAGCACCACTTCTCTCGCGGCTAGCTCCTACGAGCAGTACTTC. Its protein product is CASTTSLAASSYEQYF.

Here the CDR3 reads CASSFVASSTLAKNIQYF. The CDR3 bases are TGTGCCAGCAGCTTCGTGGCTAGCTCCACACTAGCCAAAAACATTCAGTACTTC. V and J are TRBV7-9 and TRBJ2-4; tentative D call: TRBD2 (5 bases). CDR1 SEHNR and CDR2 FQNEAQ come from the germline V gene (reference sequence). This CDR3 comprises 18 residues. V lost 3 bases and J lost 0, with 18 bases in between.

In its sample, this clone was seen once. The rearrangement links TRBV5-6 to TRBJ2-7; 13 bases fit TRBD2. V dropped 1 base and J dropped 6; count of bases not matched to a gene: 4. The CDR3 extends over 15 amino acids. Germline V lookup: CDR1 SGHDT, CDR2 YYEEEE. The CDR3, as DNA: TGTGCCAGCAGCTTGACAGGACTAGCGGGAGTCGAGCAGTACTTC. Translated: CASSLTGLAGVEQYF.

This chain connects TRBV5-1 to TRBJ2-1, with D maybe TRBD1 (7 bases). The ends were cut back, 4 bases at V and 1 base at J, with 18 bases in the middle. Germline V CDR1 and CDR2: SGHRS, YFSETQ. This CDR3 has 17 amino acids. As DNA, the CDR3 is TGCGCCAGCAGCCCGGGGGACAGCTGGGGGTCCTACAATGAGCAGTTCTTC. It translates to CASSPGDSWGSYNEQFF. The full variable domain, in which reference TRBV5-1 and TRBJ2-1 provide the parts outside the CDR3, is KAGVTQTPRYLIKTRGQQVTLSCSPISGHRSVSWYQQTPGQGLQFLFEYFSETQRNKGNFPGRFSGRQFSNSRSEMNVSTLELGDSALYLCASSPGDSWGSYNEQFFGPGTRLTVL.

Here the CDR3 reads CASHTRMTETNYGYTF. Here the CDR3 DNA reads TGTGCCAGCCACACTCGAATGACAGAGACTAACTATGGCTACACCTTC. J is TRBJ1-2 and V is TRBV28; a weak D match, TRBD1 (5 bases). V was pared by 8 bases and J by 0 bases, with 19 bases between. The length of the CDR3 is 16 residues. Germline CDR1 is MDHEN and CDR2 is SYDVKM.

The table lists this clone with a count of one. The chain uses TRBV12-5 and TRBJ2-1, with 14 bases fitting TRBD2. In germline, CDR1 is LGHNT, CDR2 FRNRAP. This CDR3 is built from 17 residues. With V trimmed by 6 bases and J by 5 bases, 9 bases remained unmatched. The CDR3: CASGPTSGRAEDNEQFF. DNA of the CDR3: TGTGCTAGTGGACCGACTAGCGGGAGGGCCGAGGACAATGAGCAGTTCTTC.